The rows below give T cell receptor beta chains drawn from one sample of a study of blood T cells in healthy people across ages. TCRdb called the 5' RACE reads again in MiXCR, with one record for every CDR3 protein. This sample has 790,000 or so distinct CDR3 sequences, with 35% to 60% found just once. The specimen was blood. The receptors were gathered from a man older than 75 in good health. Both conserved end residues are part of each CDR3.

v_call	cdr3_length	j_call	cdr3_aa
TRBV6-6	12	TRBJ2-3	CASRGLRDTQYF
TRBV7-2	13	TRBJ1-4	CASSLGPGEKLFF
TRBV27	13	TRBJ2-1	CASRATAYNEQFF
TRBV15	14	TRBJ2-5	CATSRDGGGETQYF
TRBV5-1	14	TRBJ2-2	CASSLETRTGELFF
TRBV20-1	13	TRBJ1-4	CSAPQGSGEKLFF
TRBV3-1	14	TRBJ2-1	CATEKREGGREQFF
TRBV28	14	TRBJ2-1	CATHIAGAANEQFF
TRBV27	13	TRBJ2-7	CASSGTGRHEQYF
TRBV20-1	11	TRBJ1-1	CSARTGVEAFF
TRBV7-2	15	TRBJ2-7	CASSPSGTSVYEQYF
TRBV7-2	14	TRBJ2-7	CASSLEAGRAEQYF
TRBV7-2	14	TRBJ2-1	CASSLSGSRYEQFF
TRBV20-1	13	TRBJ2-5	CSVNRADQKTQYF
TRBV28	14	TRBJ2-3	CASSSGGQQDTQYF
TRBV9	15	TRBJ2-5	CASSAGLAGYNEQYF
TRBV10-3	13	TRBJ2-1	CASASGRDNEQFF
TRBV4-3	16	TRBJ2-3	CASSLGLAGVADTQYF
TRBV14	15	TRBJ2-7	CASSRDRGFSYEQYF
TRBV7-6	13	TRBJ2-7	CASSPPDRDEQYF
TRBV10-1	14	TRBJ2-1	CASSETGGLNEQFF
TRBV5-1	14	TRBJ2-5	CASSSQRRQETQYF
TRBV7-2	14	TRBJ1-2	CASSLVAGNYGYTF
TRBV12-3/TRBV12-4	14	TRBJ2-3	CAGSRRRPTDTQYF
TRBV28	15	TRBJ2-4	CASSRGSVAKNIQYF
TRBV18	16	TRBJ2-5	CASSPRTGGQGETQYF
TRBV5-1	15	TRBJ2-7	CASSLEALTDSEQYF
TRBV25-1	15	TRBJ2-3	CASSGTGRSTDTQYF
TRBV28	14	TRBJ2-7	CASSFPDTSYEQYF
TRBV20-1	13	TRBJ2-5	CSAWTSDQETQYF
TRBV4-1	15	TRBJ2-7	CASSPPGRSRNEQYF